This TCR delta chain was captured by sequencing in a study of gamma-delta T cells after stem cell transplantation. This CDR3 region has 18 residues. Trimming took 2 bases from V and 0 from J, leaving 21 bases between them. Per germline, CDR1 GEAIGNYY and CDR2 EKD. This clone was detected only a few times. TCRdb called clones anew from the RT-PCR reads with CATT. The sample yields roughly 100 delta-chain clones, 18% seen once. The source of this sequence is a human donor. It is not recorded whose cells these are; they may come from a transplant donor. This table probably holds off-target reads from a library built for another chain. The chain links TRDV2 to TRDJ1, with D perhaps matching TRDD3 (6 bases). Sequenced material: gamma-delta T cells. CDR3: CACDKILGLPSYTDKLIF. CDR3 nucleotides: TGTGCCTGTGACAAGATCCTGGGGCTGCCATCGTACACCGATAAACTCATCTTT.